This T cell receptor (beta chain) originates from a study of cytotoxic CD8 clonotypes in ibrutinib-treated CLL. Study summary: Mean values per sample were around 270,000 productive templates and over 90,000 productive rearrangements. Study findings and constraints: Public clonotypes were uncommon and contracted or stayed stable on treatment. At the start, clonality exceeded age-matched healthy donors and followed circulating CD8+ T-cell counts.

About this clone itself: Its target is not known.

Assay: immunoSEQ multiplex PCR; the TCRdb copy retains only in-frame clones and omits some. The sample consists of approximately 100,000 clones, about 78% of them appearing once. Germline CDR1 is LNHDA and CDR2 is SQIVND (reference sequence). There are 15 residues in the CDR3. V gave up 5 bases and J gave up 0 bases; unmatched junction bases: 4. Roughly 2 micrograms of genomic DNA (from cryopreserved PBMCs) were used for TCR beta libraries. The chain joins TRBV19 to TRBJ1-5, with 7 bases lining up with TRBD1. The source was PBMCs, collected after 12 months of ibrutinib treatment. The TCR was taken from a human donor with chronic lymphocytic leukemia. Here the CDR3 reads CASSLGTVSNQPQHF. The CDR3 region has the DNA TGTGCCAGTAGTCTCGGGACAGTTAGCAATCAGCCCCAGCATTTT.